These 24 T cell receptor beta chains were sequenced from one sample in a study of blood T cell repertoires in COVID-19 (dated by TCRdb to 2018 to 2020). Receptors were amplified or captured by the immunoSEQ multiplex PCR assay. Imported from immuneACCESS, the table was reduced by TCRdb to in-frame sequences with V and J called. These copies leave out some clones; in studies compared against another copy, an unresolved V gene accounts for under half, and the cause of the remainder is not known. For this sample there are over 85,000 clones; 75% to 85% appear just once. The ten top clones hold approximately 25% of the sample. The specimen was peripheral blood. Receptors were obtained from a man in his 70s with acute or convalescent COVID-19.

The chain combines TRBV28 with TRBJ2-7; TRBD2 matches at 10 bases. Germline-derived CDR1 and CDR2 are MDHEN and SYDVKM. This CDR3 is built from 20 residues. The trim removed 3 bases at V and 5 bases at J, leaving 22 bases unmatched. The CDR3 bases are TGTGCCAGCAGTTTGTCTTCGATCGGGGCTAGCGGGAGCCTTTCCCACGAGCAGTACTTC. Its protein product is CASSLSSIGASGSLSHEQYF. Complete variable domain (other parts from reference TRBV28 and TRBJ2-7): DVKVTQSSRYLVKRTGEKVFLECVQDMDHENMFWYRQDPGLGLRLIYFSYDVKMKEKGDIPEGYSVSREKKERFSLILESASTNQTSMYLCASSLSSIGASGSLSHEQYFGPGTRLTVT.

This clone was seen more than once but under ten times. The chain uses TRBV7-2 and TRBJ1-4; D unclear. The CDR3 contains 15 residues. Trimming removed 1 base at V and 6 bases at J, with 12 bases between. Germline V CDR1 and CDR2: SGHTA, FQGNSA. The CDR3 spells CASSLDGLGYEKLFF. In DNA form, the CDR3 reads TGTGCCAGCAGCTTAGATGGGCTTGGGTATGAAAAACTGTTTTTT. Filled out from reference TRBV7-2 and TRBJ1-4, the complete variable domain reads GAGVSQSPSNKVTEKGKDVELRCDPISGHTALYWYRQSLGQGLEFLIYFQGNSAPDKSGLPSDRFSAERTGGSVSTLTIQRTQQEDSAVYLCASSLDGLGYEKLFFGSGTQLSVL.

The CDR3 DNA reads TGTGCCAGCAGTTTCCCGGGTCCCGGTCAGCCCCAGCATTTT. Its protein is CASSFPGPGQPQHF. The chain couples TRBV28 to TRBJ1-5; D is unclear. From germline, CDR1 is MDHEN and CDR2 SYDVKM. Trimming pared 3 bases from V and 6 bases from J, leaving 12 bases between. This CDR3 has 14 amino acids.

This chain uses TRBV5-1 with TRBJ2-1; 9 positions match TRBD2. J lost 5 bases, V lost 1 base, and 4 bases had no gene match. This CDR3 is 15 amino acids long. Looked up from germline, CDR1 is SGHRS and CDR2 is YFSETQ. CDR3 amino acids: CASSLSVAGDNEQFF. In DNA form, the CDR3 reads TGCGCCAGCAGCTTGTCGGTAGCGGGAGACAATGAGCAGTTCTTC.

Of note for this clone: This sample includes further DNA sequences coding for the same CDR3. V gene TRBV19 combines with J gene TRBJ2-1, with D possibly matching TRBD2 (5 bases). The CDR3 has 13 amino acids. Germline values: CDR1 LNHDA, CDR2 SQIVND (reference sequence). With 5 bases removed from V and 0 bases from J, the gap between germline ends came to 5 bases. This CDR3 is CASSGSSYNEQFF. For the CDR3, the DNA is TGTGCCAGTAGTGGGAGCTCCTACAATGAGCAGTTCTTC.

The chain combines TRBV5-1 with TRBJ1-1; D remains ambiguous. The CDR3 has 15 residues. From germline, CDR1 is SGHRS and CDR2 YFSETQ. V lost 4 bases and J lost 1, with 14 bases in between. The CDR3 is CASSPDGSQNTEAFF. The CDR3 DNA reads TGCGCCAGCAGCCCGGACGGGAGCCAGAACACTGAAGCTTTCTTT.

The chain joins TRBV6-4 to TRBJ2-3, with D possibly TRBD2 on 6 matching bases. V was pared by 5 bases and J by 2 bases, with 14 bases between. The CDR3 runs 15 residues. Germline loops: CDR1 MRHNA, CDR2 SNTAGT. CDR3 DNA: TGTGCCAGCAGTCTGGGGGACTCCATCACAGATACGCAGTATTTT. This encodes CASSLGDSITDTQYF.

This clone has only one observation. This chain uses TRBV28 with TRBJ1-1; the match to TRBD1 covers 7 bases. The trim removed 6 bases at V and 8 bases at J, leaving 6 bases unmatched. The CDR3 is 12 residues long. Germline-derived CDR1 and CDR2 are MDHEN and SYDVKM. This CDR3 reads CASRARDREAFF. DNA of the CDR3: TGTGCCAGCAGGGCCCGGGACAGAGAAGCTTTCTTT.

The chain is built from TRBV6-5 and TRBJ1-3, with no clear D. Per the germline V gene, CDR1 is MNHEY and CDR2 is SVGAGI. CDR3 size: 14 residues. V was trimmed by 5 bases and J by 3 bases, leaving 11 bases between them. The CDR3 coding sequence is TGTGCCAGCAGTCTGCGGCCGGATGGAAACACCATATATTTT. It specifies CASSLRPDGNTIYF.

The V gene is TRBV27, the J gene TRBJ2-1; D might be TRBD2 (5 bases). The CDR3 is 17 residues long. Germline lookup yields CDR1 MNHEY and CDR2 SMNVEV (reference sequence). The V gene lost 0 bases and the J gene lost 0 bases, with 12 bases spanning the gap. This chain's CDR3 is CASSLSRRANSYNEQFF. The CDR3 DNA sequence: TGTGCCAGCAGTTTATCACGGCGGGCCAACTCCTACAATGAGCAGTTCTTC.

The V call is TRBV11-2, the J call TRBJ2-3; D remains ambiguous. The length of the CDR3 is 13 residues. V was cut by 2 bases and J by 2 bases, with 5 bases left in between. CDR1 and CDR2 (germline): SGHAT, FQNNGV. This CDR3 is CASSLRATDTQYF. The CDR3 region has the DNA TGTGCCAGCAGCTTAAGAGCCACAGATACGCAGTATTTT.

This CDR3 is CASSATGVAYGYTF. The CDR3 bases are TGTGCCAGCAGCGCCACAGGGGTCGCCTATGGCTACACCTTC. V and J are TRBV25-1 and TRBJ1-2; 7 nucleotides match TRBD1. The CDR3 spans 14 residues. Germline CDR1 reads MGHDK; CDR2 reads SYGVNS. Trimming took 6 bases from V and 4 from J; bases not matched to a gene: 8.

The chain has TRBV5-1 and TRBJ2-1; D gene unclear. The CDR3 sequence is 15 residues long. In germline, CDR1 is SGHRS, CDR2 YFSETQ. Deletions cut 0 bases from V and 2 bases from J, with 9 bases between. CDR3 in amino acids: CASSLASSAYNEQFF. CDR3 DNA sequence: TGCGCCAGCAGCTTGGCGAGTTCGGCCTACAATGAGCAGTTCTTC.

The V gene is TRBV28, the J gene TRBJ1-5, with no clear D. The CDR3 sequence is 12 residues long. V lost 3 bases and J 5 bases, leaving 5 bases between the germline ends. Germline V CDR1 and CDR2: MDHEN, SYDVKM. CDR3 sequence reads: CASSLADQPQHF. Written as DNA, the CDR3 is TGTGCCAGCAGTTTGGCCGATCAGCCCCAGCATTTT.

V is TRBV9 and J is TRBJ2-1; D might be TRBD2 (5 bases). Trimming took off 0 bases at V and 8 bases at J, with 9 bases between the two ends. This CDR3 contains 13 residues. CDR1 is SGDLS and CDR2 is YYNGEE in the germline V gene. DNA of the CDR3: TGTGCCAGCAGCGTAGTGAACGGGGATGAGCAGTTCTTC. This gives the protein CASSVVNGDEQFF.

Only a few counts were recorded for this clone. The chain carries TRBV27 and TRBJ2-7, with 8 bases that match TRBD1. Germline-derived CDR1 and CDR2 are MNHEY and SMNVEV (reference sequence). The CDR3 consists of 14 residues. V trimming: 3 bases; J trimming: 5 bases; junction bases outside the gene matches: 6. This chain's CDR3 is CASSFRTGRHEQYF. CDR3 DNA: TGTGCCAGCAGTTTTAGGACAGGGCGACACGAGCAGTACTTC.

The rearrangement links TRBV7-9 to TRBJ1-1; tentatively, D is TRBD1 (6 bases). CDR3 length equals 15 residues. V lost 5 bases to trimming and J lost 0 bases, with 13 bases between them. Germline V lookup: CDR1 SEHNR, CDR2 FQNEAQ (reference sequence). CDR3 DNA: TGTGCCAGCAGCGAAGTACAGGGTATGAACACTGAAGCTTTCTTT. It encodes CASSEVQGMNTEAFF. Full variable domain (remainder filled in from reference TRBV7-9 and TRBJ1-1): DTGVSQNPRHKITKRGQNVTFRCDPISEHNRLYWYRQTLGQGPEFLTYFQNEAQLEKSRLLSDRFSAERPKGSFSTLEIQRTEQGDSAMYLCASSEVQGMNTEAFFGQGTRLTVV.

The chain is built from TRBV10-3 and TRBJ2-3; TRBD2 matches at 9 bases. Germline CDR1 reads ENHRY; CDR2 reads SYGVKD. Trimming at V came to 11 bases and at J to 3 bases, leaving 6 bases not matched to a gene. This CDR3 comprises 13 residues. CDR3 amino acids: CAAKREATDTQYF. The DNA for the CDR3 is TGTGCCGCAAAGCGGGAGGCGACAGATACGCAGTATTTT.

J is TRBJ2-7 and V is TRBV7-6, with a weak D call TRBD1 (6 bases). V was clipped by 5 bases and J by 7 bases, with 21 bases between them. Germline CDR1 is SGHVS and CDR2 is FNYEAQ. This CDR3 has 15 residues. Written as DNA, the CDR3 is TGTGCCAGCAGCCCCGGGGTAGCGCTCCAGGGGGAGCAGTACTTC. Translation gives CASSPGVALQGEQYF.

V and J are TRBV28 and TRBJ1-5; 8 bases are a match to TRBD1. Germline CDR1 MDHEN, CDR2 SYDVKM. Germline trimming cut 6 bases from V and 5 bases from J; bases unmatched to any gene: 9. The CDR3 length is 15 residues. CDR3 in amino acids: CASRPPTGVHQPQHF. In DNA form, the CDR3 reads TGTGCCAGCAGACCACCGACAGGGGTTCATCAGCCCCAGCATTTT.

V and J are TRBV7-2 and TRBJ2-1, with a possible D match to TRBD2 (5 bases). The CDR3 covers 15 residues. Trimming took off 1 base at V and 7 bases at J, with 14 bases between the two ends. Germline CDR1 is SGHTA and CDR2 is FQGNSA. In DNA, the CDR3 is TGTGCCAGCAGCTTAGAGACTACTGGGGTGAATGAGCAGTTCTTC. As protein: CASSLETTGVNEQFF.

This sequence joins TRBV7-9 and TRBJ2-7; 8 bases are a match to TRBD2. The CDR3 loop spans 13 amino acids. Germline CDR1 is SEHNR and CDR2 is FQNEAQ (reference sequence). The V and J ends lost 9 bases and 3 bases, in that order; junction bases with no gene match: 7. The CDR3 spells CASYSGTSYEQYF. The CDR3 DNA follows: TGTGCCAGTTACTCCGGGACTAGCTACGAGCAGTACTTC.

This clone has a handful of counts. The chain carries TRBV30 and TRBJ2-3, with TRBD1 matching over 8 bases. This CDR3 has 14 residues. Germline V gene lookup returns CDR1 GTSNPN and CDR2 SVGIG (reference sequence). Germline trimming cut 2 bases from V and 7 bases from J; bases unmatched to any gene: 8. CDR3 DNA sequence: TGTGCCTGGAGTCGACAGGGGAATGACAATACGCAGTATTTT. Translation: CAWSRQGNDNTQYF.

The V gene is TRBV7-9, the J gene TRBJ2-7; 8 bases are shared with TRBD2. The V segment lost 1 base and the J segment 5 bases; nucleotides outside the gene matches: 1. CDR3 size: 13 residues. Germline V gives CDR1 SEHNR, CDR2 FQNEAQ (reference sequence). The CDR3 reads CASSLGTSNEQYF. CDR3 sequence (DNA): TGTGCCAGCAGCTTAGGGACTAGCAACGAGCAGTACTTC.